The entry below describes one T cell receptor (beta chain). Germline V gives CDR1 SGHNT, CDR2 YYREEE (reference sequence). CDR3 length equals 16 residues. After removal of 4 bases from V and 4 bases from J, the junction contained 11 bases not matched to a gene. This record belongs to a study of brain T cells in children with intractable seizures. Time point here: blood from clinic visit 5 months post-surgery; TSC patient then seizure free. Before surgery, patients took at least one anti-epileptic drug. Assay used: immunoSEQ multiplex PCR; TCRdb lists only in-frame clones, some missing. The profile shows 300,000 to 400,000 clones, 93% of them singletons.

The chain uses TRBV5-4 and TRBJ2-3, with 8 bases fitting TRBD2. The receptor's source is a boy less than two years old with tuberous sclerosis and intractable seizures. Sequencing was performed on peripheral blood, taken about 5 months after surgery. The CDR3 DNA sequence: TGTGCCAGCAGCCAATGGGCAACGGGGGGGGCAGATACGCAGTATTTT. It encodes CASSQWATGGADTQYF.